This T cell receptor beta chain originates from a study of shared clonotypes between healthy human individuals. Broader study findings: Compared with memory subsets, naive subsets generally had larger estimated richness. How much donors shared clonotypes was expected to be affected by sequencing depth.

Only one count was recorded for this clone. The target antigen is unknown. CDR3 length equals 15 residues. V lost 1 base to trimming and J lost 6 bases, with 15 bases between them. Looked up from germline, CDR1 is SGHTA and CDR2 is FQGNSA. In the original analysis: Junction-only sequences without quality scores came from ImmunoSEQ, so filtering differed. Repertoires were generated with immunoSEQ multiplex PCR, while TCRdb's copy carries only in-frame clones and drops some. V and J calls and clone size come straight from that table; D and trimming were deduced from the DNA. The sample shows some 1,900,000 clones, less than 95% of them seen only once. CD45RO-negative, CCR7-selected cells formed the naive CD8 fraction, which excluded terminally differentiated effector memory CD45RA+ cells.

The sample taken for sequencing was naive CD8+ T cells sorted from blood. The chain recombines TRBV7-2 with TRBJ1-2; D gene ambiguous. The receptor was derived from a man aged 18-30 years in good health. The CDR3 DNA is TGTGCCAGCAGCTTAGAGGCGAGGGAAAGGGATGGCTACACCTTC. This codes for CASSLEARERDGYTF.